The present entry profiles one T cell receptor (beta chain) with its context. In germline, CDR1 is LNHDA, CDR2 SQIVND (reference sequence). The CDR3 runs to 13 residues. The ends were cut back, 3 bases at V and 2 bases at J, with 7 bases in the middle. Per the study methods: From reference gene primer amplification, estimates of nucleated cell counts were derived. Measured with immunoSEQ multiplex PCR; TCRdb has only the in-frame clones, and not every one. The V and J calls and clone size are taken from that table; D and trimming were inferred from the DNA. The table has around 340,000 clones, roughly 89% seen once; the top ten hold 3% to 4.5%. The sample comes from a study of blood T cell repertoires in COVID-19. Study as a whole: Samples representing acute and convalescent COVID-19 were sourced from the United States, Italy and Spain. T cells, B-cell-depleted T cells, or PBMCs provided the cDNA or gDNA that served as material.

The rearrangement uses TRBV19 and TRBJ1-2; D gene ambiguous. The origin of this receptor is a woman aged 55 to 70 with COVID-19, enrolled during active disease. Sequences were obtained from peripheral blood. The CDR3 is CASSMKQNYGYTF. In nucleotides, the CDR3 is TGTGCCAGTAGTATGAAACAGAACTATGGCTACACCTTC.